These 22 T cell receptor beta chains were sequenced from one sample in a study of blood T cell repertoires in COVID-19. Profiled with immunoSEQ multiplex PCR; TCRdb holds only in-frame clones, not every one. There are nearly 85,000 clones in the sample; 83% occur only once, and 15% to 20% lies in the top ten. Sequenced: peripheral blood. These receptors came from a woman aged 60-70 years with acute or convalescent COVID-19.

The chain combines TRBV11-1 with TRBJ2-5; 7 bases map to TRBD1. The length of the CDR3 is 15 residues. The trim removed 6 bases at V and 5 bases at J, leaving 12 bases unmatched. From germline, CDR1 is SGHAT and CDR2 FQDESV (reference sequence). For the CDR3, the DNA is TGTGCCAGCAGGTCAGATACAGGGGCCCGGGAGACCCAGTACTTC. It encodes CASRSDTGARETQYF.

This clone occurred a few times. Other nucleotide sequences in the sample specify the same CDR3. The CDR3 region is CASSSTGVPNYGYTF. CDR3 sequence (DNA): TGTGCCAGCAGTTCCACAGGGGTCCCTAACTATGGCTACACCTTC. The gene calls are TRBV27 and TRBJ1-2; 7 bases are shared with TRBD1. Trimming took 4 bases from V and 0 from J; bases not matched to a gene: 5. CDR3 length: 15 residues. Germline V gives CDR1 MNHEY, CDR2 SMNVEV (reference sequence).

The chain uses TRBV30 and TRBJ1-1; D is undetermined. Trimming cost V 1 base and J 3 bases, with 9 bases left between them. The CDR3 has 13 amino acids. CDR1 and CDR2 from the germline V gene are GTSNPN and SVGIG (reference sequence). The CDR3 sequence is CAWSAEQYTEAFF. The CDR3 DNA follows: TGTGCCTGGAGTGCGGAACAGTACACTGAAGCTTTCTTT.

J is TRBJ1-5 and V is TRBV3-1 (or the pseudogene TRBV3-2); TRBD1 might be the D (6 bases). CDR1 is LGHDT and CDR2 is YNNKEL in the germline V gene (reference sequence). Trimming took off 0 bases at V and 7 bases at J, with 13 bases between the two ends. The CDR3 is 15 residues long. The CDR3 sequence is CASSQDGNRAQPQHF. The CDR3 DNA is TGTGCCAGCAGCCAAGATGGGAACAGGGCACAGCCCCAGCATTTT.

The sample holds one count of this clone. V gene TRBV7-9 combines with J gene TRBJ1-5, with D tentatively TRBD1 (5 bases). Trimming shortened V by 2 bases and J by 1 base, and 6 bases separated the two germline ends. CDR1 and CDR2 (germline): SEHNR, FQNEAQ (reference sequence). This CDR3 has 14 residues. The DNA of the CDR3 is TGTGCCAGCAGCTTACAGGGAAGCAATCAGCCCCAGCATTTT. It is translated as CASSLQGSNQPQHF.

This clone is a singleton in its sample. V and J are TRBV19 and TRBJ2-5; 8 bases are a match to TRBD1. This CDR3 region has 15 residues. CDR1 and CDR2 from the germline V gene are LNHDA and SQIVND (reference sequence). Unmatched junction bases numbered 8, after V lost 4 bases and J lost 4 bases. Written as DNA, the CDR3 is TGTGCCAGTAGTACGGGACAGGTCGGGGGAGAGACCCAGTACTTC. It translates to CASSTGQVGGETQYF.

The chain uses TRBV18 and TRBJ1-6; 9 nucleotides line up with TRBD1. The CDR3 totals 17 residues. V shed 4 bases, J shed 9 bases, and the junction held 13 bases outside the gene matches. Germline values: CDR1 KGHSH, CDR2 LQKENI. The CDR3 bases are TGTGCCAGCTCACTAGTCCCGGGACAGGGTAGAGGTTCACCCCTCCACTTT. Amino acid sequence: CASSLVPGQGRGSPLHF.

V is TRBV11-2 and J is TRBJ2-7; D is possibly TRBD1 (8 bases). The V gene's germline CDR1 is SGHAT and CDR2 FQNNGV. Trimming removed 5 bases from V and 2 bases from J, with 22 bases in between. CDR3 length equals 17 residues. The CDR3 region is CASSLRPGGQVTYEQYF. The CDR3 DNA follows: TGTGCCAGCAGCCTCAGACCGGGGGGACAGGTAACCTACGAGCAGTACTTC.

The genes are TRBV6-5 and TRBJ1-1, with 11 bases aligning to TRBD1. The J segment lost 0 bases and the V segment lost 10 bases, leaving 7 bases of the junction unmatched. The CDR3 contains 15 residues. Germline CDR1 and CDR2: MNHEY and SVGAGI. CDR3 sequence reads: CANSDRGQMNTEAFF. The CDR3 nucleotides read TGTGCCAACTCGGACAGGGGGCAGATGAACACTGAAGCTTTCTTT.

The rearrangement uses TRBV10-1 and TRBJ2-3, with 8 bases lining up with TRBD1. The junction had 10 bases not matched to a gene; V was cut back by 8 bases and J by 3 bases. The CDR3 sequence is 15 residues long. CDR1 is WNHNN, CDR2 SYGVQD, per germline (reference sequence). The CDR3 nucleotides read TGCGCCAGCCGGGGAGGACAGGGCGGAACAGATACGCAGTATTTT. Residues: CASRGGQGGTDTQYF.

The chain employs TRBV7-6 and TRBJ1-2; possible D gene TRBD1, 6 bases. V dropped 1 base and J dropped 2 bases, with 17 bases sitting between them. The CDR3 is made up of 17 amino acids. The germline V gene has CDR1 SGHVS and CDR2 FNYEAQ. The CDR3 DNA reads TGTGCCAGCAGCTTAGTACCCAGGGGAACGCAGAACTATGGCTACACCTTC. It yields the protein CASSLVPRGTQNYGYTF. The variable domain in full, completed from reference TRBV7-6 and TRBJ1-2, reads GAGVSQSPRYKVTKRGQDVALRCDPISGHVSLYWYRQALGQGPEFLTYFNYEAQQDKSGLPNDRFSAERPEGSISTLTIQRTEQRDSAMYRCASSLVPRGTQNYGYTFGSGTRLTVV.

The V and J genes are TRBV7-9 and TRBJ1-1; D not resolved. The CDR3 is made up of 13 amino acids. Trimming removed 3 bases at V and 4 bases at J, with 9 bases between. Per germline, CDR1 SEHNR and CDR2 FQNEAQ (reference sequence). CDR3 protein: CASSLIGGTEAFF. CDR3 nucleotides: TGTGCCAGCAGCTTGATAGGAGGCACTGAAGCTTTCTTT.

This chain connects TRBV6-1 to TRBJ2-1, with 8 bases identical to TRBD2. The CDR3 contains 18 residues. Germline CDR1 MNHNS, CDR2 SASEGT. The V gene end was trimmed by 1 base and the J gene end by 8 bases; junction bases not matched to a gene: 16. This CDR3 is CASSEVRGLGEKLDEQFF. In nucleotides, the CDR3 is TGTGCCAGCAGTGAAGTTAGGGGACTAGGAGAAAAGTTGGATGAGCAGTTCTTC.

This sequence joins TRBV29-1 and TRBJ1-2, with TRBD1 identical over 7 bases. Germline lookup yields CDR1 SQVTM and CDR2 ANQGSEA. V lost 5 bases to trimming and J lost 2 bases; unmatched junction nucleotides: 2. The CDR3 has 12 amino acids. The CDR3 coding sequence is TGCAGCGTTCAGGGGGTCAACTATGGCTACACCTTC. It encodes CSVQGVNYGYTF.

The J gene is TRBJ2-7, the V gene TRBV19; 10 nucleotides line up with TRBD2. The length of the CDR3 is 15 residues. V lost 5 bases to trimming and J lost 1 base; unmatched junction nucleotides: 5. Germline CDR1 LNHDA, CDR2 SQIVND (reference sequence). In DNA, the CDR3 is TGTGCCAGTAGTTCCCTAGCGGGAGTTTCCTACGAGCAGTACTTC. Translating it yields CASSSLAGVSYEQYF.

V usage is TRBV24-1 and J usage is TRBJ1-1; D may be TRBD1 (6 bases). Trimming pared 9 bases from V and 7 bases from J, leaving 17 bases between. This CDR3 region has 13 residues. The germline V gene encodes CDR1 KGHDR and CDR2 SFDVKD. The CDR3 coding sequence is TGTGCCACCCAATCTGATCGGGACAATGAAGCTTTCTTT. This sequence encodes CATQSDRDNEAFF.

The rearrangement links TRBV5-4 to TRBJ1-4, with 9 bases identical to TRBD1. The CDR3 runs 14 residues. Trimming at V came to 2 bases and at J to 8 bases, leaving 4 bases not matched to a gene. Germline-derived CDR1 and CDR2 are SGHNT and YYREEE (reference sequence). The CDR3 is CASSLPDRGEKLFF. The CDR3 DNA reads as TGTGCCAGCAGCTTACCGGACAGGGGAGAAAAACTGTTTTTT.

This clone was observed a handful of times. Here the CDR3 reads CASSVLLVGTGDSPLHF. As DNA, the CDR3 is TGTGCCAGCAGTGTACTGCTCGTCGGGACAGGGGATTCACCCCTCCACTTT. The gene calls are TRBV6-1 and TRBJ1-6; TRBD1 agrees at 10 bases. V trimming: 4 bases; J trimming: 8 bases; junction bases outside the gene matches: 11. CDR3 length: 17 residues. Germline V CDR1 and CDR2: MNHNS, SASEGT.

This chain's CDR3 is CASRSGGSNEQFF. Written as DNA, the CDR3 is TGTGCCAGCAGATCCGGGGGGTCCAATGAGCAGTTCTTC. The rearrangement uses TRBV9 and TRBJ2-1, with 7 bases identical to TRBD2. Per germline, CDR1 SGDLS and CDR2 YYNGEE. V gave up 5 bases and J gave up 6 bases; unmatched junction bases: 5. The CDR3 has 13 amino acids.

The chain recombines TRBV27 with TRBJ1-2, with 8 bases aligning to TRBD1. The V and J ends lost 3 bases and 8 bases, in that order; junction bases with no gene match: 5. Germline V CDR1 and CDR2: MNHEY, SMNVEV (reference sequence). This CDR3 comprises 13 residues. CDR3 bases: TGTGCCAGCAGTTTGCAGGGGGCAGGGGGCTACACCTTC. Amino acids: CASSLQGAGGYTF.

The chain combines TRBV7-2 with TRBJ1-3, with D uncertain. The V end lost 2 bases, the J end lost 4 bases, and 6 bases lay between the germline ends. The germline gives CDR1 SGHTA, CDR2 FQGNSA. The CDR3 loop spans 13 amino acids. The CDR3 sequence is CASSLSLGNTIYF. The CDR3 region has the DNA TGTGCCAGCAGCTTATCTCTAGGAAACACCATATATTTT.

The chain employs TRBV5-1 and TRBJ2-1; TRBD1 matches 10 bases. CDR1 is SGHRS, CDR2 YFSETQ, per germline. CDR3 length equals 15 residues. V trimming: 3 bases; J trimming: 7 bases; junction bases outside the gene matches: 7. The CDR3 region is CASSWGQGRGNEQFF. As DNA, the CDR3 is TGCGCCAGCAGCTGGGGACAGGGGCGAGGGAATGAGCAGTTCTTC. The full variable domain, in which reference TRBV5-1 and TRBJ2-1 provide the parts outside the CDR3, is KAGVTQTPRYLIKTRGQQVTLSCSPISGHRSVSWYQQTPGQGLQFLFEYFSETQRNKGNFPGRFSGRQFSNSRSEMNVSTLELGDSALYLCASSWGQGRGNEQFFGPGTRLTVL.